The 11 T cell receptor beta chains presented below share a single source sample, sequenced in a study of T cells in Graves' hyperthyroidism and ophthalmopathy. Amplified TCR beta CDR3 regions derived from RNA transcripts. TCR CDR3 underwent first-round RT-PCR with the HTBI primer set. TCRdb itself ran the multiplex PCR reads through MiXCR, one entry per CDR3 protein. The data contain around 250,000 distinct CDR3 sequences, roughly 14% of them singletons. Material: blood. Receptors were obtained from a woman aged 40 to 50 with Graves' hyperthyroidism that later progressed to Graves' ophthalmopathy.

This clonotype has ten or more counts. The CDR3 loop is CASSLAGVGETQYF. The CDR3 DNA sequence: TGTGCCAGCAGCTTAGCCGGGGTTGGGGAGACCCAGTACTTC. The chain carries TRBV7-9 and TRBJ2-5, with D tentatively TRBD2 (5 bases). The germline V gene encodes CDR1 SEHNR and CDR2 FQNEAQ (reference sequence). There are 14 residues in the CDR3. The V gene lost 0 bases and the J gene lost 5 bases, with 10 bases spanning the gap.

For this clonotype: The CDR3 does not end in the conserved phenylalanine or tryptophan, so this is likely a read error. Because the CDR3's place on the DNA is in doubt, the DNA is left out and the CDR3 is given as listed by TCRdb. The chain employs TRBV30 and TRBJ2-7; TRBD1 reflects the table's D call only, with no check against the DNA. Germline CDR1 is GTSNPN and CDR2 is SVGIG (reference sequence). The length of the CDR3 is 17 amino acids, counting both ends. The CDR3 spells CAWSETHRDLPTYEPYL.

There are many counts of this clonotype. This chain uses TRBV12-3 or TRBV12-4 with TRBJ2-2; 7 nucleotides agree with TRBD2. This CDR3 region has 16 residues. V gave up 2 bases and J gave up 5 bases; unmatched junction bases: 8. The CDR3, as DNA: TGTGCCAGCAGTTTAATCCTAGCGGTGCTGACCGGGGAGCTGTTTTTT. It is translated as CASSLILAVLTGELFF.

The chain couples TRBV9 to TRBJ2-1; 9 bases are shared with TRBD2. The V gene's germline CDR1 is SGDLS and CDR2 YYNGEE. J gave up 0 bases and V 0 bases, and 7 bases lay outside the gene matches. The CDR3 is 18 amino acids. In DNA form, the CDR3 reads TGTGCCAGCAGCGTAGTTATAGCGGGAGACTTCTCCTACAATGAGCAGTTCTTC. This gives the protein CASSVVIAGDFSYNEQFF.

About this clonotype: This sequence may be a read error, since a much larger clone differs from it by one base. The chain recombines TRBV7-6 with TRBJ1-3; unclear D gene. CDR3 length: 16 amino acids. Looked up from germline, CDR1 is SGHVS and CDR2 is FNYEAQ. V was cut by 7 bases and J by 0 bases, with 16 bases left in between. The CDR3 sequence is CASTQPYLSSGNTIYF. Written as DNA, the CDR3 is TGTGCCAGCACCCAACCGTACCTTAGCTCTGGAAACACCATATATTTT.

Only a few counts were recorded for this clonotype. This chain links TRBV15 with TRBJ1-3; D is uncertain. The CDR3 length is 17 residues. The germline V and J ends were trimmed by 3 bases and 0 bases, with 15 bases remaining between them. CDR1 is LNHNV, CDR2 YYDKDF, per germline (reference sequence). CDR3 DNA sequence: TGTGCCACCAGCAGGGACGGATCAAGCTTCTCTGGAAACACCATATATTTT. Translating it yields CATSRDGSSFSGNTIYF.

The rearrangement links TRBV28 to TRBJ2-3, with 16 bases lining up with TRBD2. The junction had 7 bases not matched to a gene; V was cut back by 5 bases and J by 5 bases. The CDR3 extends over 17 amino acids. Germline-derived CDR1 and CDR2 are MDHEN and SYDVKM. The CDR3 reads CASSAGTSGRAGDTQYF. CDR3 sequence (DNA): TGTGCCAGCAGTGCCGGGACTAGCGGGAGGGCCGGAGATACGCAGTATTTT.

In this sample, this clonotype turned up many times. The chain joins TRBV2 to TRBJ1-6, with TRBD1 identical over 8 bases. The germline V gene encodes CDR1 SNHLY and CDR2 FYNNEI. The CDR3 extends over 15 amino acids. V lost 6 bases and J lost 0; bases outside the gene matches: 1. The CDR3 is CASRGQVSYNSPLHF. CDR3 coding DNA: TGTGCCAGCAGGGGACAGGTCTCCTATAATTCACCCCTCCACTTT. The variable domain in full, completed from reference TRBV2 and TRBJ1-6, reads EPEVTQTPSHQVTQMGQEVILRCVPISNHLYFYWYRQILGQKVEFLVSFYNNEISEKSEIFDDQFSVERPDGSNFTLKIRSTKLEDSAMYFCASRGQVSYNSPLHFGNGTRLTVT.

This clonotype was detected ten times or more. The chain uses TRBV6-1 and TRBJ2-7; no definite D call. The V end lost 5 bases, the J end lost 2 bases, and 16 bases lay between the germline ends. Germline assignment: CDR1 MNHNS and CDR2 SASEGT. The CDR3 has 15 amino acids. DNA for the CDR3: TGTGCCAGCAGTTACAGCTTCACCACTACCTACGAGCAGTACTTC. Translated: CASSYSFTTTYEQYF.

This clonotype was recorded only once. It may be a read error: a sequence one base away is much more abundant. The chain joins TRBV5-1 to TRBJ2-3; tentatively, D is TRBD2 (6 bases). Germline CDR1 and CDR2: SGHRS and YFSETQ. CDR3 length: 17 residues. V lost 4 bases and J 0 bases, leaving 18 bases between the germline ends. The chain's CDR3 is CASSNPGLRPSTDTQYF. CDR3 in DNA: TGCGCCAGCAGCAACCCGGGACTTCGCCCTAGCACAGATACGCAGTATTTT.

V and J are TRBV5-8 and TRBJ1-1; D is ambiguous. CDR3 length: 15 amino acids. With 0 bases removed from V and 0 bases from J, the gap between germline ends came to 9 bases. Per the germline V gene, CDR1 is SGHTS and CDR2 is YDEGEE. CDR3 amino acids: CASSLDGPVNTEAFF. CDR3 in DNA: TGTGCCAGCAGCTTGGATGGTCCGGTGAACACTGAAGCTTTCTTT.